This TCR beta chain emerged from a study of shared clonotypes between healthy human individuals. Overall study context: Each donor had three CD4 naive, three CD4 memory, two CD8 naive and one CD8 memory plate. Study-level points and caveats: Sharing across four donors was highest in naive CD4 (around 5%) and lowest in memory CD8 (roughly 0.4%). In this cohort, only blood was sampled, and tissue repertoires likely differ.

CD45RO-negative, CCR7-selected cells formed the naive CD8 fraction, which excluded terminally differentiated effector memory CD45RA+ cells. The CDR3 length is 16 residues. CDR1 SGHVS and CDR2 FNYEAQ come from the germline V gene. V was shortened by 5 bases and J by 7 bases, with 24 bases between the two germline ends. Original methodology: Filtering differed since immunoSEQ provided only junctions, with no quality scores. The protocol was immunoSEQ multiplex PCR, while the TCRdb copy is restricted to in-frame clones and leaves out a portion. V and J calls and clone size are copied from that table; D and trimming were computed from the DNA. Of some 2.1 million clones in the sample, around 93% were seen once. Concerning this clone itself: Its antigen is as yet unknown.

The source is a man in his late teens or twenties in good health. Some clones in this sample may be carry-over from other donors' samples. Sequencing used naive CD8+ T cells from PBMCs. V usage is TRBV7-6 and J usage is TRBJ2-7, with D perhaps matching TRBD2 (6 bases). The CDR3 region has the DNA TGTGCCAGCAGCACCGAAACCGGGACTGGCCCTTGGGAGCAGTACTTC. This gives the protein CASSTETGTGPWEQYF.